This TCR beta chain was profiled in a study of cytomegalovirus exposure and HLA in healthy donors. Background on the study: Within the Caucasian-associated ancestry cluster were roughly 81% of the approximately 400 genotyped donors.

The study ran its PCR with 60 Vbeta and 13 Jbeta primers. Assay used: immunoSEQ multiplex PCR; TCRdb lists only in-frame clones, some missing. The sample carries tens of thousands of clones, 82% recorded once. V was shortened by 10 bases and J by 5 bases, with 14 bases between the two germline ends. CDR3 length equals 13 residues. CDR1 is ENHRY and CDR2 is SYGVKD in the germline V gene. Study-wide points: Earlier analysis yielded a pattern in which most TCR beta V segments were productive about 90% or about 30% of the time. One cluster of highly shared sequence variants probably arose as a sequencing artifact.

This clone was recorded a few times. Its matching antigen is unknown. The sample consisted of PBMCs. The genes are TRBV10-3 and TRBJ1-4; possibly TRBD1 for D (6 bases). This TCR derives from a man aged 50 or older in good health and CMV-seronegative. The CDR3 sequence: CATADSQNEKLFF. In DNA form, the CDR3 reads TGTGCCACGGCGGACAGTCAGAATGAAAAACTGTTTTTT.